Below, one T cell receptor (beta chain) is given with its context. This sample was included in a study of blood T cell repertoires in COVID-19. Whole-study context: Researchers got acute and convalescent COVID-19 samples from the United States, Italy and Spain. T cells, B-cell-depleted T cells, or PBMCs provided the cDNA or gDNA that served as material.

How the authors handled the data: Amplification from reference gene primers served as the basis for estimated nucleated cell counts. Measured with immunoSEQ multiplex PCR; TCRdb has only the in-frame clones, and not every one. The V and J calls and clone size are taken from that table; D and trimming were inferred from the DNA. The sample has some 88,000 clones; about 90% are singletons. The length of the CDR3 is 14 residues. Trimming left V 4 bases short and J 4 bases short, with 15 bases between. Per germline, CDR1 SGDLS and CDR2 YYNGEE. The chain is built from TRBV9 and TRBJ2-7; D may be TRBD1 (6 bases). The sequence derives from a human donor with active COVID-19. The donor label of this sample is uncertain. What was sequenced was peripheral blood. The DNA of the CDR3 is TGTGCCAGCAGCAGGCAGGACAGCCGTTACGAGCAGTACTTC. Protein: CASSRQDSRYEQYF.